One sample yielded the 30 T cell receptor beta chains listed below, sequenced in a study of CD8 T cell repertoires and HIV-1 epitope variants. The repertoire was sequenced with immunoSEQ multiplex PCR; TCRdb's copy has only in-frame clones and lacks some. The repertoire holds 1,000 or so clones, with around 65% as singletons. No antigen has been assigned to these receptors. Sequencing input: cultured CD8+ T cells derived from PBMCs. The receptors were gathered from a male donor with HIV.

The genes are TRBV6-4 and TRBJ1-1; perhaps TRBD1 as D (5 bases). This CDR3 spans 13 amino acids. Germline CDR1 is MRHNA and CDR2 is SNTAGT. V lost 4 bases, J lost 4 bases, and 10 bases lay in between. This CDR3 reads CASSVSGSTEAFF. DNA for the CDR3: TGTGCCAGCAGTGTATCAGGGAGCACTGAAGCTTTCTTT.

The chain links TRBV25-1 to TRBJ1-1, with D uncertain. The CDR3 loop spans 14 amino acids. Germline V lookup: CDR1 MGHDK, CDR2 SYGVNS. The V and J ends lost 1 base and 1 base respectively, with 7 bases between them. For the CDR3, the DNA is TGTGCCAGCAGTGAATGGACGGCGAACACTGAAGCTTTCTTT. Its protein product is CASSEWTANTEAFF.

J is TRBJ1-2 and V is TRBV18; D gene uncertain. CDR1 is KGHSH, CDR2 LQKENI, per germline. Trimming took off 0 bases at V and 6 bases at J, with 17 bases between the two ends. The CDR3 consists of 16 residues. DNA for the CDR3: TGTGCCAGCTCACCACCGGATAGAATGGGGTTACATGGCTACACCTTC. This gives the protein CASSPPDRMGLHGYTF.

The rearrangement uses TRBV5-1 and TRBJ1-4, with a tentative D call TRBD1 (5 bases). Germline CDR1 reads SGHRS; CDR2 reads YFSETQ. Trimming left V 2 bases short and J 5 bases short, with 10 bases between. This CDR3 has 14 residues. The chain's CDR3 is CASSFSGPNEKLFF. In DNA form, the CDR3 reads TGCGCCAGCAGCTTCTCAGGGCCCAATGAAAAACTGTTTTTT.

There are a few counts of this clone. The chain joins TRBV7-3 to TRBJ2-3, with D possibly being TRBD1 (6 bases). In germline, CDR1 is SGHTA, CDR2 FQGTGA. This CDR3 spans 15 amino acids. Trimming removed 1 base from V and 5 bases from J, with 13 bases in between. The CDR3 is CASSLRAGDVDTQYF. For the CDR3, the DNA is TGTGCCAGCAGCTTAAGAGCAGGGGATGTAGATACGCAGTATTTT. The whole variable domain, remainder taken from reference TRBV7-3 and TRBJ2-3, is GAGVSQTPSNKVTEKGKYVELRCDPISGHTALYWYRQSLGQGPEFLIYFQGTGAADDSGLPNDRFFAVRPEGSVSTLKIQRTERGDSAVYLCASSLRAGDVDTQYFGPGTRLTVL.

The chain couples TRBV4-3 to TRBJ2-3; TRBD2 agrees at 7 bases. Germline loops: CDR1 LGHNA, CDR2 YSLEER. V trimming: 1 base; J trimming: 4 bases; junction bases outside the gene matches: 2. The length of the CDR3 is 14 residues. CDR3 in amino acids: CASSQGRGADTQYF. The CDR3 DNA reads TGCGCCAGCAGCCAAGGACGGGGGGCAGATACGCAGTATTTT.

This clone was seen more than once but under ten times. The DNA of the CDR3 is TGTGCCAGCAGCCAGGGGAACACTGAAGCTTTCTTT. It specifies CASSQGNTEAFF. This sequence joins TRBV2 and TRBJ1-1, with D possibly matching TRBD1 (5 bases). Trimming stripped 6 bases from V and 1 base from J, with 6 bases between. Germline V gene sequence: CDR1 SNHLY, CDR2 FYNNEI. This CDR3 has 12 residues.

This clone was recorded a few times. This chain uses TRBV6-5 with TRBJ1-2; D is uncertain. With 5 bases removed from V and 5 bases from J, the gap between germline ends came to 18 bases. Per germline, CDR1 MNHEY and CDR2 SVGAGI. The CDR3 length is 15 residues. The CDR3 nucleotides are TGTGCCAGCAGTCCCGCCCCAGTTCCTGTATATGGCTACACCTTC. Translated, it gives CASSPAPVPVYGYTF.

J is TRBJ2-2 and V is TRBV6-5; unclear D gene. The V end was cut by 1 base, the J end by 6 bases, with 6 bases between. Germline V CDR1 and CDR2: MNHEY, SVGAGI. This CDR3 region has 13 residues. The CDR3, as DNA: TGTGCCAGCAGTTACTTCTCTGCCGGGGAGCTGTTTTTT. Protein product: CASSYFSAGELFF.

This clone has only a few counts. DNA of the CDR3: TGTGCCAGCGATGACGGGCTTAACGAGCAGTACTTC. This codes for CASDDGLNEQYF. V is TRBV6-6 and J is TRBJ2-7; D is uncertain. The CDR3 runs to 12 residues. V was trimmed by 8 bases and J by 5 bases, leaving 13 bases between them. The germline V gene has CDR1 MNHNY and CDR2 SVGAGI (reference sequence).

This chain links TRBV29-1 with TRBJ2-3; D might be TRBD1 (6 bases). Per germline, CDR1 SQVTM and CDR2 ANQGSEA. CDR3 length: 16 residues. V dropped 0 bases and J dropped 2 bases, with 15 bases sitting between them. For the CDR3, the DNA is TGCAGCGTTGAAGATAACGGACAGCAAATCACAGATACGCAGTATTTT. Translating it yields CSVEDNGQQITDTQYF.

The chain links TRBV5-8 to TRBJ2-1; the match to TRBD2 covers 7 bases. The germline V gene has CDR1 SGHTS and CDR2 YDEGEE. The CDR3 covers 14 residues. Trimming at V came to 0 bases and at J to 8 bases, leaving 5 bases not matched to a gene. The CDR3 nucleotides read TGTGCCAGCAGCTTGGATAGCGGGTTGGATGAGCAGTTCTTC. Its translation: CASSLDSGLDEQFF.

This clone was seen a few times. The chain is built from TRBV7-2 and TRBJ2-4; D is perhaps TRBD1 or TRBD2 (5 bases each). Trimming removed 5 bases from V and 0 bases from J, with 11 bases in between. The CDR3 totals 15 residues. Germline lookup yields CDR1 SGHTA and CDR2 FQGNSA. CDR3 sequence (DNA): TGTGCCAGCAGCCCCGGGGCCCTAGCCAAAAACATTCAGTACTTC. Residues: CASSPGALAKNIQYF.

This clone has a handful of counts. This chain joins TRBV28 and TRBJ1-5, with D possibly matching TRBD1 (5 bases). Germline V lookup: CDR1 MDHEN, CDR2 SYDVKM. V shed 4 bases and J shed 0 bases, with 13 bases lying between them. The CDR3 has 16 residues. CDR3: CASSSAPGISNQPQHF. In DNA form, the CDR3 reads TGTGCCAGCAGTTCCGCCCCAGGGATTAGCAATCAGCCCCAGCATTTT.

This clone has a single count. The chain carries TRBV4-1 and TRBJ2-5; the D gene is possibly TRBD1 (6 bases). The V end lost 0 bases, the J end lost 2 bases, and 13 bases lay between the germline ends. The CDR3 consists of 16 residues. The V gene's germline CDR1 is MGHRA and CDR2 YSYEKL. The CDR3 region has the DNA TGCGCCAGCAGCCAAGATAGGGGACAAGAACAAGAGACCCAGTACTTC. Translating it yields CASSQDRGQEQETQYF.

This chain joins TRBV19 and TRBJ2-1; 14 nucleotides agree with TRBD2. With V trimmed by 2 bases and J by 8 bases, 14 bases remained unmatched. Germline CDR1 reads LNHDA; CDR2 reads SQIVND (reference sequence). The CDR3 runs 19 residues. CDR3 in DNA: TGTGCCAGTAGTATACAGCCGGGACTAGCGGGAGATTTCTTAGATGAGCAGTTCTTC. Its protein is CASSIQPGLAGDFLDEQFF.

This clone was recorded a few times. The chain uses TRBV4-1 and TRBJ2-1; D possibly corresponds to TRBD1 (6 bases). The length of the CDR3 is 15 residues. CDR1 and CDR2 (germline): MGHRA, YSYEKL. V dropped 3 bases and J dropped 3 bases, with 12 bases sitting between them. CDR3 protein: CASSHTGTLYNEQFF. The CDR3 bases are TGCGCCAGCAGCCACACCGGGACACTCTACAATGAGCAGTTCTTC.

The chain is built from TRBV9 and TRBJ2-7, with D perhaps matching TRBD2 (5 bases). The CDR3 is 14 amino acids. Trimming took off 0 bases at V and 0 bases at J, with 7 bases between the two ends. CDR1 is SGDLS and CDR2 is YYNGEE in the germline V gene. This chain's CDR3 is CASSVEGSSYEQYF. Here the CDR3 DNA reads TGTGCCAGCAGCGTAGAAGGGAGCTCCTACGAGCAGTACTTC.

This chain's CDR3 is CASSPDSSYEQYF. CDR3 DNA sequence: TGTGCCAGCAGCCCGGACAGTTCCTACGAGCAGTACTTC. The gene calls are TRBV7-7 and TRBJ2-7; D might be TRBD1 (6 bases). The CDR3 spans 13 residues. The germline V gene encodes CDR1 SSHAT and CDR2 FNYEAQ (reference sequence). V lost 5 bases to trimming and J lost 1 base, with 9 bases between them.

This chain joins TRBV15 and TRBJ2-1; no definite D call. Germline CDR1 is LNHNV and CDR2 is YYDKDF (reference sequence). V was cut by 1 base and J by 3 bases, with 10 bases left in between. The CDR3 covers 15 residues. CDR3 in amino acids: CATSRVGIDYNEQFF. For the CDR3, the DNA is TGTGCCACCAGCAGAGTAGGGATAGACTACAATGAGCAGTTCTTC.

This chain connects TRBV9 to TRBJ1-2, with TRBD1 matching over 7 bases. Trimming took 2 bases from V and 7 from J; bases not matched to a gene: 5. Per germline, CDR1 SGDLS and CDR2 YYNGEE. The CDR3 runs 13 residues. The CDR3 spells CASSVGTEGGYTF. CDR3 DNA sequence: TGTGCCAGCAGCGTCGGGACAGAGGGTGGCTACACCTTC.

The chain couples TRBV5-6 to TRBJ2-5; a possible D gene is TRBD2 (5 bases). This CDR3 is 14 amino acids long. V shed 2 bases and J shed 1 base, with 9 bases lying between them. The V gene's germline CDR1 is SGHDT and CDR2 YYEEEE. The CDR3 spells CASSFVGSQETQYF. CDR3 DNA sequence: TGTGCCAGCAGCTTTGTAGGGAGCCAAGAGACCCAGTACTTC.

The chain employs TRBV28 and TRBJ1-2, with D possibly matching TRBD1 (5 bases). The V and J ends lost 4 bases and 4 bases respectively, with 16 bases between them. Germline CDR1 MDHEN, CDR2 SYDVKM. This CDR3 contains 15 residues. The CDR3 DNA reads as TGTGCCAGCAGTTCCAGACAGATCGCGGGCTATGGCTACACCTTC. Translation: CASSSRQIAGYGYTF.

The rearrangement joins TRBV27 to TRBJ2-7; D uncertain. The CDR3 has 14 amino acids. CDR1 is MNHEY and CDR2 is SMNVEV in the germline V gene (reference sequence). Trimming removed 5 bases at V and 0 bases at J, with 11 bases between. The CDR3 sequence is CASSEIASSYEQYF. The CDR3 DNA reads TGTGCCAGCAGTGAGATTGCAAGCTCCTACGAGCAGTACTTC.

The chain links TRBV19 to TRBJ2-6, with 11 bases fitting TRBD1. Trimming removed 8 bases from V and 0 bases from J; junction bases left unmatched: 0. The CDR3 runs to 15 residues. From germline, CDR1 is LNHDA and CDR2 SQIVND (reference sequence). DNA for the CDR3: TGTGCCAGTGGGACAGGGGGCTCTGGGGCCAACGTCCTGACTTTC. This gives the protein CASGTGGSGANVLTF.

This clone qualifies as large. The chain recombines TRBV7-2 with TRBJ2-1; D unresolved. V dropped 1 base and J dropped 9 bases, with 10 bases sitting between them. Per the germline V gene, CDR1 is SGHTA and CDR2 is FQGNSA. This CDR3 has 13 residues. CDR3 DNA sequence: TGTGCCAGCAGCTTAGACGGTGCCAGTGAGCAGTTCTTC. The encoded protein is CASSLDGASEQFF.

The genes are TRBV7-6 and TRBJ2-6; tentative D call: TRBD2 (6 bases). The CDR3 consists of 18 residues. Looked up from germline, CDR1 is SGHVS and CDR2 is FNYEAQ. V shed 5 bases and J shed 0 bases, with 17 bases lying between them. The CDR3 loop reads CASSPYVGGVSGANVLTF. CDR3 in DNA: TGTGCCAGCAGCCCATATGTTGGAGGGGTCTCTGGGGCCAACGTCCTGACTTTC.

V gene TRBV4-3 combines with J gene TRBJ2-7, with D perhaps assigned TRBD1 or TRBD2 (5 bases each). V was clipped by 3 bases and J by 4 bases, with 16 bases between them. The CDR3 consists of 15 residues. Looked up from germline, CDR1 is LGHNA and CDR2 is YSLEER. The chain's CDR3 is CASSQYRDVGYEQYF. For the CDR3, the DNA is TGCGCCAGCAGCCAGTACCGGGACGTCGGGTACGAGCAGTACTTC.

This sequence joins TRBV14 and TRBJ2-7; D ambiguous. V was clipped by 1 base and J by 3 bases, with 7 bases between them. Per the germline V gene, CDR1 is SGHDN and CDR2 is FVKESK. The CDR3 extends over 13 amino acids. CDR3 loop: CASSQVVSYEQYF. DNA of the CDR3: TGTGCCAGCAGCCAAGTGGTCAGCTACGAGCAGTACTTC.

This sequence joins TRBV6-1 and TRBJ1-5; maybe TRBD1 (6 bases). The CDR3 loop spans 16 amino acids. The germline gives CDR1 MNHNS, CDR2 SASEGT. The germline V and J ends were trimmed by 1 base and 7 bases, with 17 bases remaining between them. In DNA, the CDR3 is TGTGCCAGCAGTGAAGACCCTCAGGGGATATTCCAGCCCCAGCATTTT. This codes for CASSEDPQGIFQPQHF.